Listed below are T cell receptor beta chains from one sample, sequenced in a study of cytomegalovirus exposure and HLA in healthy donors. Profiled with immunoSEQ multiplex PCR; TCRdb holds only in-frame clones, not every one. The sample shows 85,000 to 90,000 clones, 65% to 85% of them seen only once. The specimen sequenced was PBMCs. These TCRs come from a man aged 25 to 40 in good health and CMV-seronegative. CDR3s include the opening cysteine and the closing phenylalanine or tryptophan. D genes are given only for firm matches. Rows give clone size only sometimes, using once, few, many, or a class for an expanded clone.

>once|-|TRBJ1-3|TRBV12-5
TGTGCTAGTGCCGTAGTCGTTGGAAACACCATATATTTT
CASAVVVGNTIYF
>once|-|TRBJ1-1|TRBV30
TGTGCCTGGTTGCAGGGGCTCTTGGCTTTCTTT
CAWLQGLLAFF
>-|-|TRBJ2-1|TRBV2
TGTGCCCACGAGGTGGTTGTGCAGTTCTTC
CAHEVVVQFF
>-|-|TRBJ1-5|TRBV19
TGTGCCAGTAGGGGGGGACGGCTACCTCAGCCCCAGCATTTT
CASRGGRLPQPQHF
>-|TRBD2|TRBJ2-3|TRBV6-1
TGTGCCAGCAGTGTACGTCGGGGGGGCCCAGATACGCAGTATTTT
CASSVRRGGPDTQYF
>-|-|TRBJ2-7|TRBV2
TGTGCCAGCAGTGATTGGGGAGGACCTGGGTTCGACGAGCAGTACTTC
CASSDWGGPGFDEQYF
>-|-|TRBJ1-6|TRBV30
TGTGCCTGGAGTCGCGCGGCTGACCCACCCCTCCACTTT
CAWSRAADPPLHF
>-|-|TRBJ2-5|TRBV7-3
TGTGCCAGCAGCCATCAGACAGGATCCTCGGAGACCCAGTACTTC
CASSHQTGSSETQYF
>-|TRBD2|TRBJ2-5|TRBV15
TGTGCCACCAATGCGGGGGGAAGGGAGACCCAGTACTTC
CATNAGGRETQYF
>-|-|TRBJ1-1|TRBV11-3
TGTGCCAGCAGCCCCCCGGGGGTCGGAGGGAACACTGAAGCTTTCTTT
CASSPPGVGGNTEAFF
>-|-|TRBJ2-7|TRBV29-1
TGCAGCGTCAGGGCCGTTTCCTACGAGCAGTACTTC
CSVRAVSYEQYF
>-|-|TRBJ1-3|TRBV5-4
TGTGCCAGCAGCTTGGACAGAGTTGGAAACACCATATATTTT
CASSLDRVGNTIYF
>once|TRBD1|TRBJ1-1|TRBV6-5
TGTGCCAGCAGTTACCTTAATCCGGGACAGGGTGTCAGGGCTTTCTTT
CASSYLNPGQGVRAFF
>-|-|TRBJ2-3|TRBV5-1
TGCGCCAGCAGCTCGGGGGCGGGAGCCACAGATACGCAGTATTTT
CASSSGAGATDTQYF
>-|-|TRBJ1-6|TRBV9
TGTGCCAGCAGCGTAGAAGGAGGGTATAATTCACCCCTCCACTTT
CASSVEGGYNSPLHF
>-|TRBD1|TRBJ1-4|TRBV6-1
TGTGCCAGCAGTGACAGGGGGCAGGCTAATGAAAAACTGTTTTTT
CASSDRGQANEKLFF
>-|-|TRBJ1-2|TRBV19
TGTGCCAGTAGTATGGGACATAAAAAGAACTATGGCTACACCTTC
CASSMGHKKNYGYTF
>-|-|TRBJ1-3|TRBV30
TGTGCCTGGGAGACTGACTCTGGAAACACCATATATTTT
CAWETDSGNTIYF
>-|-|TRBJ1-3|TRBV10-3
TGTGCCATCAGTGGGCGTGGAGCTGGAAACACCATATATTTT
CAISGRGAGNTIYF
>once|TRBD1|TRBJ1-1|TRBV18
TGTGCCAGCTCACGGGGACAGGTATCTGAAGCTTTCTTT
CASSRGQVSEAFF
>-|-|TRBJ2-2|TRBV9
TGTGCCAGCAGCGGACTGCCTGATACCGGGGAGCTGTTTTTT
CASSGLPDTGELFF
>-|-|TRBJ1-1|TRBV28
TGTGCCAGCAGTTTGCAATTTAGCACTGAAGCTTTCTTT
CASSLQFSTEAFF
>-|-|TRBJ1-6|TRBV19
TGTGCCAGTAGTAACCTTCAAGAGAATTCACCCCTCCACTTT
CASSNLQENSPLHF